This section outlines one T cell receptor (beta chain) sequence together with its context. The data derive from a study of radiation and T cells in renal cell carcinoma. The data were produced by immunoSEQ multiplex PCR, yet TCRdb's version contains in-frame clones alone and is incomplete. The repertoire holds some 120,000 clones, around 81% seen once, with roughly 6.2% in the top ten. With V trimmed by 6 bases and J by 5 bases, 8 bases remained unmatched. From germline, CDR1 is SGHRS and CDR2 YFSETQ. CDR3 size: 14 residues. Time point reported: blood 2 weeks post-SBRT. As to treatment: 15 Gy SBRT to primary tumor, nephrectomy 4 weeks later.

Sequenced here: blood, sampled from a patient whose treatment included radiotherapy and nephrectomy. The TCR originated in a man aged 50-60 years with renal cell carcinoma. The chain links TRBV5-1 to TRBJ2-5; 9 bases are shared with TRBD2. The CDR3 loop reads CASKVVSGSETQYF. CDR3 DNA: TGCGCCAGCAAAGTCGTTAGCGGGAGCGAGACCCAGTACTTC.